The 30 T cell receptor beta chains reported below all come from one sample, sequenced in a study of blood T cell repertoires in COVID-19. TCRdb keeps only in-frame clones here, not all; method: immunoSEQ multiplex PCR. The table includes roughly 250,000 clones, around 87% detected once. The specimen sequenced was PBMCs or T cells enriched from blood (not recorded which). The source of these receptors is a woman between 50 and 59 years old who had recovered from COVID-19.

The V call is TRBV24-1, the J call TRBJ2-6, with D unclear. This CDR3 contains 16 residues. Germline values: CDR1 KGHDR, CDR2 SFDVKD. Trimming shortened V by 4 bases and J by 0 bases, and 9 bases separated the two germline ends. In DNA, the CDR3 is TGTGCCACCAGTGAAACCACCTACTCTGGGGCCAACGTCCTGACTTTC. Residues: CATSETTYSGANVLTF.

The V and J genes are TRBV19 and TRBJ1-6; no definite D call. Germline V gene data show CDR1 as LNHDA and CDR2 as SQIVND (reference sequence). Between the trimmed V and J ends, which lost 3 bases and 6 bases, there was a span of 6 bases. The CDR3 is made up of 13 amino acids. The CDR3 nucleotides are TGTGCCAGTAGTATGGCATTTAATTCACCCCTCCACTTT. Its translation is CASSMAFNSPLHF.

This chain uses TRBV7-9 with TRBJ2-3, with a tentative D call TRBD2 (6 bases). With 3 bases removed from V and 4 bases from J, the gap between germline ends came to 14 bases. Germline CDR1 and CDR2: SEHNR and FQNEAQ (reference sequence). The CDR3 runs 15 residues. CDR3 in amino acids: CASSFVRGFADTQYF. Here the CDR3 DNA reads TGTGCCAGCAGCTTTGTGCGGGGATTTGCAGATACGCAGTATTTT.

The genes are TRBV6-6 and TRBJ2-5, with 7 bases that match TRBD1. Trimming took 8 bases from V and 2 from J; bases not matched to a gene: 2. This CDR3 has 12 amino acids. Per germline, CDR1 MNHNY and CDR2 SVGAGI (reference sequence). CDR3 DNA sequence: TGTGCCAGCGGGACAGCTCAAGAGACCCAGTACTTC. Translating gives CASGTAQETQYF.

V usage is TRBV18 and J usage is TRBJ1-1, with a possible D match to TRBD1 (6 bases). This CDR3 spans 16 amino acids. Germline V gives CDR1 KGHSH, CDR2 LQKENI. V gave up 3 bases and J gave up 10 bases, with 24 bases separating them. The CDR3 DNA is TGTGCCAGCTCACCGAGTAGACAGGACGTCGGCGACGCAGCTTTCTTT. Its translation is CASSPSRQDVGDAAFF.

V is TRBV5-4 and J is TRBJ1-1; a possible D gene is TRBD1 (5 bases). This CDR3 has 17 residues. Deletions cut 0 bases from V and 1 base from J, with 16 bases between. In germline, CDR1 is SGHNT, CDR2 YYREEE (reference sequence). The CDR3 DNA is TGTGCCAGCAGCTTGGCCGTCAGGGCGGAACGGAACACTGAAGCTTTCTTT. It codes for CASSLAVRAERNTEAFF.

This clone occurred once. The chain links TRBV27 to TRBJ1-2; a possible D gene is TRBD1 (5 bases). The CDR3 is 13 amino acids. Germline V lookup: CDR1 MNHEY, CDR2 SMNVEV (reference sequence). V shed 3 bases and J shed 4 bases, with 9 bases lying between them. Here the CDR3 reads CASSFDSTYGYTF. The DNA of the CDR3 is TGTGCCAGCAGTTTCGACAGTACCTATGGCTACACCTTC.

This chain links TRBV7-9 with TRBJ2-1; D might be TRBD2 (5 bases). V was shortened by 8 bases and J by 8 bases, with 16 bases between the two germline ends. The CDR3 loop spans 13 amino acids. Germline CDR1 SEHNR, CDR2 FQNEAQ (reference sequence). The CDR3 DNA sequence: TGTGCCAGCGCCGGAACTAGTAGGGATGAGCAGTTCTTC. Its translation: CASAGTSRDEQFF.

V usage is TRBV18 and J usage is TRBJ1-1, with 10 bases that match TRBD1. J gave up 11 bases and V 5 bases, and 11 bases lay outside the gene matches. Looked up from germline, CDR1 is KGHSH and CDR2 is LQKENI. The CDR3 has 14 residues. The CDR3 DNA is TGTGCCAGCTCATCCGGGACAGGGGAGACAAGGGCTTTCTTT. It is translated as CASSSGTGETRAFF.

V gene TRBV12-3 or TRBV12-4 combines with J gene TRBJ2-5; D remains unclear. Trimming cost V 3 bases and J 3 bases, with 2 bases left between them. CDR3 length: 11 residues. CDR3 sequence reads: CASSFKETQYF. The CDR3 DNA is TGTGCCAGCAGTTTTAAAGAGACCCAGTACTTC.

This clone was observed a few times. The V and J genes are TRBV5-4 and TRBJ2-2; 11 nucleotides line up with TRBD2. The germline V gene encodes CDR1 SGHNT and CDR2 YYREEE (reference sequence). J lost 1 base, V lost 4 bases, and 3 bases had no gene match. CDR3 size: 16 residues. For the CDR3, the DNA is TGTGCCAGCAGCCCCGGGACTAGCGGGAACACCGGGGAGCTGTTTTTT. As protein: CASSPGTSGNTGELFF. Filled out from reference TRBV5-4 and TRBJ2-2, the complete variable domain reads ETGVTQSPTHLIKTRGQQVTLRCSSQSGHNTVSWYQQALGQGPQFIFQYYREEENGRGNFPPRFSGLQFPNYSSELNVNALELDDSALYLCASSPGTSGNTGELFFGEGSRLTVL.

The chain has TRBV20-1 and TRBJ1-2, with D maybe TRBD1 (5 bases). The germline V gene encodes CDR1 DFQATT and CDR2 SNEGSKA (reference sequence). With 3 bases removed from V and 6 bases from J, the gap between germline ends came to 14 bases. The CDR3 contains 13 residues. The CDR3 sequence: CSASTRTSNGYTF. In nucleotides, the CDR3 is TGCAGTGCTAGTACTCGGACAAGCAATGGCTACACCTTC.

For the CDR3, the DNA is TGTGCCAGCAGTTCACAGGGGTCTGAAGCTTTCTTT. As protein: CASSSQGSEAFF. V gene TRBV12-3 or TRBV12-4 combines with J gene TRBJ1-1; 7 bases align to TRBD1. V trimming: 4 bases; J trimming: 6 bases; junction bases outside the gene matches: 2. The CDR3 sequence is 12 residues long.

This chain joins TRBV21-1 and TRBJ1-2. TRBV21-1 is a pseudogene segment. This CDR3 region has 19 residues. The CDR3 is CASSLKRGGRGRHNYGYTF. The CDR3 DNA sequence: TGTGCCAGCAGCCTAAAAAGGGGGGGAAGGGGGAGGCATAACTATGGCTACACCTTC.

The chain is built from TRBV5-1 and TRBJ1-5, with no clear D. With 0 bases removed from V and 6 bases from J, the gap between germline ends came to 10 bases. The CDR3 has 14 amino acids. CDR1 and CDR2 from the germline V gene are SGHRS and YFSETQ. The CDR3 region has the DNA TGCGCCAGCAGCTTGGAGGGAGGAGTTCAGCCCCAGCATTTT. Protein: CASSLEGGVQPQHF.

The chain is built from TRBV5-5 and TRBJ2-2, with 7 bases that match TRBD2. The ends lost 4 bases at V and 3 bases at J; junction bases unmatched: 6. CDR1 SGHKS and CDR2 YYEKEE come from the germline V gene (reference sequence). The CDR3 runs 15 residues. CDR3 nucleotide sequence: TGTGCCAGCAGCCGTTTTGGGGGGGACACCGGGGAGCTGTTTTTT. It is translated as CASSRFGGDTGELFF.

V and J are TRBV2 and TRBJ2-7, with D possibly being TRBD1 (6 bases). The CDR3 loop spans 10 amino acids. Between the trimmed V and J ends, which lost 11 bases and 4 bases, there was a span of 9 bases. The germline gives CDR1 SNHLY, CDR2 FYNNEI. DNA for the CDR3: TGTGCCGTACAGGGTTACGAGCAGTACTTC. Encoded protein: CAVQGYEQYF.

This clone was seen once. The chain links TRBV4-1 to TRBJ2-4; TRBD1 aligns across 9 bases. The CDR3 consists of 18 residues. Trimming cost V 3 bases and J 0 bases; bases outside gene matches: 9. The germline CDR1 and CDR2 sequences are MGHRA and YSYEKL. CDR3 in amino acids: CASSHVGQGGLAKNIQYF. DNA for the CDR3: TGCGCCAGCAGCCACGTGGGACAGGGAGGACTAGCCAAAAACATTCAGTACTTC.

Only one count was recorded for this clone. The chain joins TRBV9 to TRBJ2-7, with 10 bases lining up with TRBD2. CDR1 and CDR2 (germline): SGDLS, YYNGEE. The CDR3 extends over 15 amino acids. V trimming: 2 bases; J trimming: 5 bases; junction bases outside the gene matches: 7. The CDR3 loop reads CASSVGRGTSDEQYF. CDR3 DNA: TGTGCCAGCAGCGTCGGCAGGGGGACTAGCGACGAGCAGTACTTC.

This chain connects TRBV27 to TRBJ2-7; a possible D gene is TRBD2 (6 bases). Germline-derived CDR1 and CDR2 are MNHEY and SMNVEV (reference sequence). The CDR3 is 14 residues long. V was pared by 5 bases and J by 5 bases, with 16 bases between. The CDR3 nucleotides are TGTGCCAGCAGTGCCCTTGGGGGGTGGGACGAGCAGTACTTC. Protein product: CASSALGGWDEQYF.

The CDR3 DNA reads TGTGCCAGTAGTTTGGGGACAGGGGTGTATCAGCCCCAGCATTTT. It encodes CASSLGTGVYQPQHF. This chain uses TRBV19 with TRBJ1-5; 10 bases map to TRBD1. This CDR3 is 15 amino acids long. V shed 5 bases, J shed 5 bases, and the junction held 6 bases outside the gene matches. Germline V gives CDR1 LNHDA, CDR2 SQIVND (reference sequence).

The chain is built from TRBV27 and TRBJ2-1; 10 nucleotides line up with TRBD2. Unmatched junction bases numbered 3, after V lost 2 bases and J lost 8 bases. The CDR3 is 14 amino acids. Looked up from germline, CDR1 is MNHEY and CDR2 is SMNVEV (reference sequence). CDR3 nucleotide sequence: TGTGCCAGCAGTTTACCTAGCGGGAGCTATGAGCAGTTCTTC. Amino acids: CASSLPSGSYEQFF.

This chain uses TRBV29-1 with TRBJ1-2, with D tentatively TRBD1 (6 bases). The CDR3 has 14 residues. Germline loops: CDR1 SQVTM, CDR2 ANQGSEA. V was pared by 4 bases and J by 3 bases, with 15 bases between. CDR3 in DNA: TGCAGCGTTGCAAGCAGGGGATGGGACTATGGCTACACCTTC. This sequence encodes CSVASRGWDYGYTF.

On this clone itself: The DNA is left out, because the CDR3 cannot be placed on it with certainty; the CDR3 is given as TCRdb lists it. The rearrangement links TRBV27 to TRBJ1-2; the table names TRBD1, a call not compared with the DNA. From germline, CDR1 is MNHEY and CDR2 SMNVEV (reference sequence). The CDR3 spans 13 residues, counting both ends. CDR3 loop: CASSFGPGFGYTF.

The chain recombines TRBV3-1 (or the pseudogene TRBV3-2) with TRBJ1-2, with D maybe TRBD1 (5 bases). The CDR3 covers 14 residues. V was shortened by 1 base and J by 4 bases, with 10 bases between the two germline ends. Germline V gene data show CDR1 as LGHDT and CDR2 as YNNKEL (reference sequence). This CDR3 is CASSQVDSLYGYTF. The CDR3 coding sequence is TGTGCCAGCAGCCAAGTCGACAGCCTCTATGGCTACACCTTC.

The chain recombines TRBV5-1 with TRBJ2-7; 9 nucleotides match TRBD2. V gave up 2 bases and J gave up 1 base; unmatched junction bases: 4. This CDR3 is built from 15 residues. Germline values: CDR1 SGHRS, CDR2 YFSETQ. CDR3: CASSFSGSRSYEQYF. CDR3 sequence (DNA): TGCGCCAGCAGCTTTAGCGGGAGCAGGTCCTACGAGCAGTACTTC.

Note on this clone: The junction shows a germline mismatch at one end, possibly a read error. The V and J genes are TRBV4-1 and TRBJ2-7, with 10 bases lining up with TRBD1. Germline V gene data show CDR1 as MGHRA and CDR2 as YSYEKL. The length of the CDR3 is 16 residues. For the CDR3, the DNA is TGCGCCAGCAGCCAAGGACAGGGGGCGGGTCTGTACGTGCAGTACTTC. Translation: CASSQGQGAGLYVQYF.

This chain joins TRBV27 and TRBJ2-7; D is ambiguous. V was clipped by 6 bases and J by 6 bases, with 15 bases between them. Per the germline V gene, CDR1 is MNHEY and CDR2 is SMNVEV (reference sequence). CDR3 length: 13 residues. CDR3 bases: TGTGCCAGCAGCGAGGTTGGCGGAACCGAGCAGTACTTC. The encoded protein is CASSEVGGTEQYF.

The V gene is TRBV19, the J gene TRBJ1-5; weak D call: TRBD1 (5 bases). V gave up 5 bases and J gave up 8 bases, with 16 bases separating them. Germline V lookup: CDR1 LNHDA, CDR2 SQIVND (reference sequence). This CDR3 is 14 amino acids long. The CDR3 region has the DNA TGTGCCAGTAGTCAGGGTGGGGTCGGTGAGCCCCAGCATTTT. Residues: CASSQGGVGEPQHF.

The chain couples TRBV7-3 to TRBJ2-5, with 12 bases aligning to TRBD2. The ends lost 5 bases at V and 2 bases at J; junction bases unmatched: 3. Germline V gene lookup returns CDR1 SGHTA and CDR2 FQGTGA. The CDR3 contains 15 residues. The CDR3 is CASSLAGGDQETQYF. For the CDR3, the DNA is TGTGCCAGCAGCCTAGCGGGAGGGGATCAAGAGACCCAGTACTTC.